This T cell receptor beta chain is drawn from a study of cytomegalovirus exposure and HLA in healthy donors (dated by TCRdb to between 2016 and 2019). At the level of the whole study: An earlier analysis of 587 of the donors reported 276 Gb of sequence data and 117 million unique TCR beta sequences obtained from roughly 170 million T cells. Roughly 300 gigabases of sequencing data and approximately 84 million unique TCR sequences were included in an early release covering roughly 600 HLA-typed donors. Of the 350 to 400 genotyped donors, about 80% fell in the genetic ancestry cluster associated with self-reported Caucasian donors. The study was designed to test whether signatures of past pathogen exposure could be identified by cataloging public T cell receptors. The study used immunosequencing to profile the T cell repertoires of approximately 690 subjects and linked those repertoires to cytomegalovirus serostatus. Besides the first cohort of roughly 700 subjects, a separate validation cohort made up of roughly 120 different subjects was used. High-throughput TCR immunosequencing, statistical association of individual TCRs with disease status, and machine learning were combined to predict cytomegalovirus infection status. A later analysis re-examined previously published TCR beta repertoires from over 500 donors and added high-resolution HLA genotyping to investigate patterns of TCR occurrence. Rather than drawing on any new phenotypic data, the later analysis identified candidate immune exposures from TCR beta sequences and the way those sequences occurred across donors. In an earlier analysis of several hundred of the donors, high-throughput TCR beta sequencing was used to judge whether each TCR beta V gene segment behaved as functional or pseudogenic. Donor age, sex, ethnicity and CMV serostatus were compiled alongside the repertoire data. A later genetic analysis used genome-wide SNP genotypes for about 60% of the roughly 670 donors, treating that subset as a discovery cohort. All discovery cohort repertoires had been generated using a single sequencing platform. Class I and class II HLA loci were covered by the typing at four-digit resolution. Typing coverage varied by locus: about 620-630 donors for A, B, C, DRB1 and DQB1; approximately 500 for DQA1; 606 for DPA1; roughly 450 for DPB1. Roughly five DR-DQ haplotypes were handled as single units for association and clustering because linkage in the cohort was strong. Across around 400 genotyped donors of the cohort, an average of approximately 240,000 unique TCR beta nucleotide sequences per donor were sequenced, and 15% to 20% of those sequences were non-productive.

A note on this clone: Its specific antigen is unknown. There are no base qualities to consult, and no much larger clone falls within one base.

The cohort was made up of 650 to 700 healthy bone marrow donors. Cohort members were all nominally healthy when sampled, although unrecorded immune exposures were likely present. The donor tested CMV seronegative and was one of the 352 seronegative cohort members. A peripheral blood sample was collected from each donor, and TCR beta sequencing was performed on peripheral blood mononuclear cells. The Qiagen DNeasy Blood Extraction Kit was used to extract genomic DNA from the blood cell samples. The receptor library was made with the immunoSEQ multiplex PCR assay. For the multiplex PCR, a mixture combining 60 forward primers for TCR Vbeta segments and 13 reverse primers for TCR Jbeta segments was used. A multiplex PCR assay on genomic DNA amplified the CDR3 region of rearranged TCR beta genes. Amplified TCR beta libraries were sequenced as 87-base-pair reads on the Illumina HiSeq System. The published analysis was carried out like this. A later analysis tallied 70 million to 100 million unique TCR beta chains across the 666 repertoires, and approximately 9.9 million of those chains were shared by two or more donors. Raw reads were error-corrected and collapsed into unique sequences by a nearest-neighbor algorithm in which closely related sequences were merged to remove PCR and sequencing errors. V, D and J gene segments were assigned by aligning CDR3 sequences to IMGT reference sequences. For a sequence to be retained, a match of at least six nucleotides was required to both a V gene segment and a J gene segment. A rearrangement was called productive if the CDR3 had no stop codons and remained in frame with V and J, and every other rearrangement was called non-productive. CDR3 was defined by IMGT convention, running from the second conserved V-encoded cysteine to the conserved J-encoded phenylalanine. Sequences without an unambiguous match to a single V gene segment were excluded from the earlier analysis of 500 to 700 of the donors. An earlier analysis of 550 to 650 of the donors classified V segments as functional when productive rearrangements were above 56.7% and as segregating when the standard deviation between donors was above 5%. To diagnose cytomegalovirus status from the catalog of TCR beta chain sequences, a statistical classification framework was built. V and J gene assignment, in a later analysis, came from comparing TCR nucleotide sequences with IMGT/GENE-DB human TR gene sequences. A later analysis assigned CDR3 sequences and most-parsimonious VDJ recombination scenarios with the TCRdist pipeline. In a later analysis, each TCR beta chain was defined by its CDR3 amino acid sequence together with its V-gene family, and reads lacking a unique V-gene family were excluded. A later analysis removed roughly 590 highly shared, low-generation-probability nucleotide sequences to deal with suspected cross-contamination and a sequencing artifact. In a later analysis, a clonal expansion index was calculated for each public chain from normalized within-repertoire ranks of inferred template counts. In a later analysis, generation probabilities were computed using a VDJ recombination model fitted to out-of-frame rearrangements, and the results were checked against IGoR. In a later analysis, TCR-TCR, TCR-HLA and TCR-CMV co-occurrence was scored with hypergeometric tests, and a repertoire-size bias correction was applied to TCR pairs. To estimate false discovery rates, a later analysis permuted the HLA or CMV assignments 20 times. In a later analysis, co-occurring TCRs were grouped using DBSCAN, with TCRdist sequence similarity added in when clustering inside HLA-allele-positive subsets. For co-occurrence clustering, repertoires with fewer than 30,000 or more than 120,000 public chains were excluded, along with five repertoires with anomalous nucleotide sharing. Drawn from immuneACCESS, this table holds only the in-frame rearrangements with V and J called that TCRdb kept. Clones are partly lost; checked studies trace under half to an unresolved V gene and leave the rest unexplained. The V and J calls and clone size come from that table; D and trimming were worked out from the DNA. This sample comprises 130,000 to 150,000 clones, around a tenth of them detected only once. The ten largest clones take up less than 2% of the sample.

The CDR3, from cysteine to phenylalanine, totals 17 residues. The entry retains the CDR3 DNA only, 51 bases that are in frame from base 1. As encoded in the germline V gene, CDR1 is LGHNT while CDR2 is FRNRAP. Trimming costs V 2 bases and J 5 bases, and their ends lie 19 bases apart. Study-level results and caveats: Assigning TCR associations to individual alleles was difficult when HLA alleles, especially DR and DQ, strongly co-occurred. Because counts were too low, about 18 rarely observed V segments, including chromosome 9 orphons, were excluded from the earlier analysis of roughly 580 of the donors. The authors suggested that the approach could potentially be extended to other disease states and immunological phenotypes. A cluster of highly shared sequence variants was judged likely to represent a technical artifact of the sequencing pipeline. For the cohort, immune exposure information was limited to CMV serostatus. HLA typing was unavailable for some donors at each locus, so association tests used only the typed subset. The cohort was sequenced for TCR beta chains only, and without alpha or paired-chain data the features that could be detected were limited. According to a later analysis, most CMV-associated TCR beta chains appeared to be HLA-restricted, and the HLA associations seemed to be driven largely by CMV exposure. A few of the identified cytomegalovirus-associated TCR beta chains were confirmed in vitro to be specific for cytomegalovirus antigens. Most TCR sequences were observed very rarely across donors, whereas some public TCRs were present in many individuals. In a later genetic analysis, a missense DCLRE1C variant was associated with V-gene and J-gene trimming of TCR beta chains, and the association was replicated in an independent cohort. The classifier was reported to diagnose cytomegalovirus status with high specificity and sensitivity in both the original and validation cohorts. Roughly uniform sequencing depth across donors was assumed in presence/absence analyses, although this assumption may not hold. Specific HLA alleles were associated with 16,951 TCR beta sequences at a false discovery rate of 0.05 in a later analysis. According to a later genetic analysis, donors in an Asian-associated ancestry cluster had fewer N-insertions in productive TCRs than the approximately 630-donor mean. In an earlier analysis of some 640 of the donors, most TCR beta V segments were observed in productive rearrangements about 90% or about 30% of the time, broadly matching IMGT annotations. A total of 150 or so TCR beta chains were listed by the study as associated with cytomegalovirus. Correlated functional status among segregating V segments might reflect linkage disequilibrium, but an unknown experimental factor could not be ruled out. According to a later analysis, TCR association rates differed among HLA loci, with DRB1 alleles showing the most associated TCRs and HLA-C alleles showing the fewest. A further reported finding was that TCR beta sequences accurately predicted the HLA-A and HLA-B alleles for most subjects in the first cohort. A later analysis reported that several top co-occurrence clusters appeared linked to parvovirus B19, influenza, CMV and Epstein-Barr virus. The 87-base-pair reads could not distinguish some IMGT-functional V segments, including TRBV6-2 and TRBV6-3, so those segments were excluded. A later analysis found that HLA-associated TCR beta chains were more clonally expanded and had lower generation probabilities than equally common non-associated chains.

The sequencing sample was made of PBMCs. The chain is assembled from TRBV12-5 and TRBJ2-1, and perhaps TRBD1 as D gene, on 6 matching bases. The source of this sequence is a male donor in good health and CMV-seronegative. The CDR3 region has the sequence CASGLTPIPGHNNEQFF. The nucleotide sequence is TGTGCTAGTGGTTTGACCCCAATTCCGGGACATAACAATGAGCAGTTCTTC.